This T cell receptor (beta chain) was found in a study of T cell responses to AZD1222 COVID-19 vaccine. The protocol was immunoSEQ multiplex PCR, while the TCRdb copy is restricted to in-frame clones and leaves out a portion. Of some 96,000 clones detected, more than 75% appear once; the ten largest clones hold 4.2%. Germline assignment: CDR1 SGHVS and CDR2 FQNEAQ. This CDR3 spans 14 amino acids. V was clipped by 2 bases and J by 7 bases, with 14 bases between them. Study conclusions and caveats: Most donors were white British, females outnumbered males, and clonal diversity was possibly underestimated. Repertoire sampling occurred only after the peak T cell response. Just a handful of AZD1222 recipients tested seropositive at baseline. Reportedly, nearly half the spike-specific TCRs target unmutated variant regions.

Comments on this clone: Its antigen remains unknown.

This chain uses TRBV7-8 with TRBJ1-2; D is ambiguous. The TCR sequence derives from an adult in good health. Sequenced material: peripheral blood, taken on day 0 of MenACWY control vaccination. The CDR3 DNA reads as TGTGCCAGCAGCTTAAAGGCTGACGTGCGTGGCTACACCTTC. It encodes CASSLKADVRGYTF.